The next 19 T cell receptor beta chains were all read from a single sample in a study of shared clonotypes between healthy human individuals. Repertoires were generated with immunoSEQ multiplex PCR, while TCRdb's copy carries only in-frame clones and drops some. Here the sample spans 700,000 to 950,000 clones, 96% being singletons. Naive CD8 populations comprised CD45RO-negative cells positively selected for CCR7, excluding terminally differentiated effector memory CD45RA+ cells. Sequenced input: naive CD8+ T cells sorted from blood. All receptors come from a young man in good health.

The gene calls are TRBV28 and TRBJ2-1; D not resolved. Trimming cost V 3 bases and J 7 bases, with 13 bases left between them. This CDR3 contains 14 residues. Looked up from germline, CDR1 is MDHEN and CDR2 is SYDVKM. The CDR3 bases are TGTGCCAGCAGTTTGGCAGGTCGATGGAATGAGCAGTTCTTC. Protein sequence: CASSLAGRWNEQFF.

Comment on this clone: This same CDR3 is encoded by further DNA sequences in the sample. The chain carries TRBV2 and TRBJ2-5; 12 nucleotides agree with TRBD2. V shed 2 bases and J 5 bases; nucleotides not matched to a gene: 3. The CDR3 runs to 15 residues. Germline lookup yields CDR1 SNHLY and CDR2 FYNNEI. CDR3 bases: TGTGCCAGCAGTGAAAGGACTAGCGGGAAGGAGACCCAGTACTTC. Translation gives CASSERTSGKETQYF.

Of note for this clone: The sample holds other DNA sequences that translate to the same CDR3. The chain combines TRBV18 with TRBJ1-1; D might be TRBD1 (5 bases). Germline loops: CDR1 KGHSH, CDR2 LQKENI. The CDR3 has 13 residues. V was pared by 2 bases and J by 4 bases, with 8 bases between. CDR3 protein: CASSPGGFTEAFF. The CDR3 DNA reads TGTGCCAGCTCACCAGGGGGTTTCACTGAAGCTTTCTTT.

The rearrangement links TRBV5-5 to TRBJ2-1; perhaps TRBD2 as D (5 bases). The V end was cut by 4 bases, the J end by 1 base, with 9 bases between. The CDR3 sequence is 14 residues long. CDR1 and CDR2 from the germline V gene are SGHKS and YYEKEE (reference sequence). This chain's CDR3 is CASSPRVSYNEQFF. The CDR3 nucleotides read TGTGCCAGCAGCCCGCGGGTGTCCTACAATGAGCAGTTCTTC.

The rearrangement joins TRBV29-1 to TRBJ2-1; D is possibly TRBD2 (6 bases). This CDR3 is 15 amino acids long. Germline CDR1 reads SQVTM; CDR2 reads ANQGSEA. The V end lost 3 bases, the J end lost 0 bases, and 12 bases lay between the germline ends. The CDR3 spells CSVEGMGGSYNEQFF. The CDR3 region has the DNA TGCAGCGTTGAGGGCATGGGAGGCTCCTACAATGAGCAGTTCTTC.

This clone has just one count. The CDR3 DNA follows: TGTGCCAGCAGCTCCTCGGGACTAGCGGGCTTAGATACGCAGTATTTT. Residues: CASSSSGLAGLDTQYF. This rearrangement joins TRBV7-9 to TRBJ2-3; 12 bases are a match to TRBD2. CDR3 length: 16 residues. Germline trimming cut 4 bases from V and 5 bases from J; bases unmatched to any gene: 7. CDR1 is SEHNR, CDR2 FQNEAQ, per germline (reference sequence).

The rearrangement uses TRBV5-4 and TRBJ1-3; weak D call: TRBD1 (5 bases). V lost 4 bases and J lost 6, with 8 bases in between. Germline V gene data show CDR1 as SGHNT and CDR2 as YYREEE (reference sequence). The CDR3 is made up of 12 amino acids. CDR3 amino acids: CASSGTENTIYF. CDR3 in DNA: TGTGCCAGCAGCGGGACTGAAAACACCATATATTTT.

The chain carries TRBV5-1 and TRBJ2-1, with 9 bases that match TRBD1. Germline CDR1 and CDR2: SGHRS and YFSETQ. The CDR3 contains 16 residues. Losses at the gene ends were 7 bases for V and 13 bases for J; bases not matched to a gene: 21. CDR3 sequence reads: CASSLGGTGYNNGQFF. The CDR3 nucleotides are TGCGCCAGCTCATTGGGCGGGACAGGGTATAACAATGGACAGTTCTTC.

This chain links TRBV5-1 with TRBJ2-5; 10 bases fit TRBD2. V was pared by 1 base and J by 5 bases, with 11 bases of the junction left unmatched. The CDR3 sequence is 17 residues long. Germline values: CDR1 SGHRS, CDR2 YFSETQ. The CDR3 nucleotides read TGCGCCAGCAGCTTGTTCTTTAGCGGGAGGAGGATGGAGACCCAGTACTTC. Encoded protein: CASSLFFSGRRMETQYF.

The CDR3 sequence is CASSVEREGGKNIQYF. CDR3 DNA sequence: TGTGCCAGCAGTGTTGAGCGGGAGGGGGGCAAAAACATTCAGTACTTC. The chain links TRBV2 to TRBJ2-4, with TRBD2 identical over 10 bases. This CDR3 comprises 16 residues. V gave up 4 bases and J gave up 3 bases; unmatched junction bases: 6. CDR1 and CDR2 (germline): SNHLY, FYNNEI.

The DNA for the CDR3 is TGTGCCAGCAGCGGAGCCAGCGGGACCTACAATGAGCAGTTCTTC. Translating it yields CASSGASGTYNEQFF. The rearrangement joins TRBV7-9 to TRBJ2-1, with TRBD2 matching over 7 bases. This CDR3 is 15 amino acids long. V dropped 5 bases and J dropped 2; count of bases not matched to a gene: 6. The germline V gene encodes CDR1 SEHNR and CDR2 FQNEAQ (reference sequence).

The chain combines TRBV30 with TRBJ2-1; 9 nucleotides line up with TRBD1. The CDR3 contains 14 residues. The V and J ends lost 2 bases and 5 bases, in that order; junction bases with no gene match: 4. Germline V gives CDR1 GTSNPN, CDR2 SVGIG (reference sequence). CDR3 region: CAWSRGQGHNEQFF. CDR3 nucleotide sequence: TGTGCCTGGAGTAGGGGACAGGGCCACAATGAGCAGTTCTTC.

The CDR3 loop is CASSLDFRGAYNEQFF. CDR3 sequence (DNA): TGTGCCAGCAGCTTAGATTTCAGGGGGGCCTACAATGAGCAGTTCTTC. The V gene is TRBV11-3, the J gene TRBJ2-1; TRBD1 is a possible D gene (7 bases). Germline CDR1 reads SGHNT; CDR2 reads YENEEA. The V and J ends lost 0 bases and 2 bases respectively, with 11 bases between them. This CDR3 spans 16 amino acids. The full variable domain, in which reference TRBV11-3 and TRBJ2-1 provide the parts outside the CDR3, is EAGVVQSPRYKIIEKKQPVAFWCNPISGHNTLYWYLQNLGQGPELLIRYENEEAVDDSQLPKDRFSAERLKGVDSTLKIQPAELGDSAVYLCASSLDFRGAYNEQFFGPGTRLTVL.

The V gene is TRBV4-1, the J gene TRBJ1-5, with 7 positions matching TRBD1. The J segment lost 0 bases and the V segment lost 0 bases, leaving 5 bases of the junction unmatched. The CDR3 loop spans 17 amino acids. CDR1 and CDR2 from the germline V gene are MGHRA and YSYEKL. The CDR3 sequence: CASSQDPTGHSNQPQHF. The CDR3 bases are TGCGCCAGCAGCCAAGATCCGACAGGGCATAGCAATCAGCCCCAGCATTTT.

This sequence joins TRBV28 and TRBJ2-1, with 9 bases that match TRBD2. With 5 bases clipped from V and 7 bases from J, the junction kept 12 bases outside the gene matches. Germline loops: CDR1 MDHEN, CDR2 SYDVKM. This CDR3 has 16 amino acids. The CDR3 nucleotides are TGTGCCAGCAGTACGATAGCGGGAGAAGCATGGAATGAGCAGTTCTTC. It codes for CASSTIAGEAWNEQFF.

The rearrangement links TRBV6-5 to TRBJ1-1, with D unresolved. The V and J ends lost 6 bases and 0 bases respectively, with 8 bases between them. This CDR3 has 13 residues. From germline, CDR1 is MNHEY and CDR2 SVGAGI. The CDR3 DNA follows: TGTGCCAGCAGCCTTAGCGTGAACACTGAAGCTTTCTTT. This encodes CASSLSVNTEAFF.

This chain uses TRBV28 with TRBJ2-7; 12 nucleotides match TRBD2. The CDR3 loop spans 15 amino acids. Germline CDR1 MDHEN, CDR2 SYDVKM. The ends lost 6 bases at V and 0 bases at J; junction bases unmatched: 3. The CDR3 sequence: CASSGLAGNSYEQYF. DNA for the CDR3: TGTGCCAGCAGCGGACTAGCGGGGAACTCCTACGAGCAGTACTTC.

The gene calls are TRBV6-5 and TRBJ2-2; 8 bases agree with TRBD1. V lost 6 bases, J lost 4 bases, and 7 bases stayed unmatched. This CDR3 spans 15 amino acids. Germline V CDR1 and CDR2: MNHEY, SVGAGI. The CDR3 DNA reads as TGTGCCAGCAGCCCAGGACAGGGACCCACCGGGGAGCTGTTTTTT. Its translation is CASSPGQGPTGELFF.

The chain is built from TRBV19 and TRBJ2-1; the D gene is possibly TRBD1 (5 bases). Between the trimmed V and J ends, which lost 7 bases and 2 bases, there was a span of 15 bases. Germline CDR1 and CDR2: LNHDA and SQIVND (reference sequence). The CDR3 is 15 amino acids. CDR3 residues: CASTDEAGTYNEQFF. CDR3 DNA sequence: TGTGCCAGTACCGATGAGGCAGGGACCTACAATGAGCAGTTCTTC. The full variable domain, completed using reference TRBV19 and TRBJ2-1, is DGGITQSPKYLFRKEGQNVTLSCEQNLNHDAMYWYRQDPGQGLRLIYYSQIVNDFQKGDIAEGYSVSREKKESFPLTVTSAQKNPTAFYLCASTDEAGTYNEQFFGPGTRLTVL.